The next 20 T cell receptor beta chains were all read from a single sample in a study of monozygotic twins with cystic fibrosis. Data came from immunoSEQ multiplex PCR; TCRdb stores just in-frame clones and leaves some out. The top ten clones hold 0.7% to 0.9% of a sample with about 29,000 clones, around four fifths of them seen once. The specimen sequenced was blood. These receptor sequences come from a girl aged 2 to 9 with cystic fibrosis.

The rearrangement uses TRBV29-1 and TRBJ2-7, with TRBD1 identical over 8 bases. Per germline, CDR1 SQVTM and CDR2 ANQGSEA. The junction had 4 bases not matched to a gene; V was cut back by 4 bases and J by 2 bases. The CDR3 runs to 13 residues. The CDR3 spells CSVVRDRTYEQYF. The CDR3 coding sequence is TGCAGCGTTGTTCGGGACAGGACCTACGAGCAGTACTTC.

This clone has a single count. V gene TRBV5-1 combines with J gene TRBJ1-2; D remains unclear. The V gene lost 0 bases and the J gene lost 2 bases, with 5 bases spanning the gap. The CDR3 has 13 residues. Germline assignment: CDR1 SGHRS and CDR2 YFSETQ. CDR3 nucleotides: TGCGCCAGCAGCTTGGTTCAGAACTATGGCTACACCTTC. This encodes CASSLVQNYGYTF.

The V call is TRBV7-6, the J call TRBJ1-4; 8 bases agree with TRBD1. CDR1 SGHVS and CDR2 FNYEAQ come from the germline V gene. This CDR3 region has 16 residues. V shed 1 base, J shed 10 bases, and the junction held 11 bases outside the gene matches. The CDR3 nucleotides are TGTGCCAGCAGCTTAGTCTTACAGGGAACAGGGGGAAAACTGTTTTTT. Translated, it gives CASSLVLQGTGGKLFF.

V gene TRBV7-9 combines with J gene TRBJ1-1; D is unclear. This CDR3 comprises 16 residues. V shed 5 bases and J shed 1 base, with 17 bases lying between them. Germline V CDR1 and CDR2: SEHNR, FQNEAQ (reference sequence). Here the CDR3 DNA reads TGTGCCAGCAGCCCCTTTGAATCACGCCAGAACACTGAAGCTTTCTTT. It encodes CASSPFESRQNTEAFF.

V usage is TRBV7-9 and J usage is TRBJ2-1, with 10 bases that match TRBD1. There are 14 residues in the CDR3. Germline-derived CDR1 and CDR2 are SEHNR and FQNEAQ (reference sequence). The junction had 2 bases not matched to a gene; V was cut back by 4 bases and J by 5 bases. CDR3 DNA sequence: TGTGCCAGCAGCTCGGGACAGGGGAACAATGAGCAGTTCTTC. It yields the protein CASSSGQGNNEQFF.

This clone was detected only a few times. V and J are TRBV19 and TRBJ1-1; 7 bases fit TRBD1. The junction had 4 bases not matched to a gene; V was cut back by 5 bases and J by 1 base. Germline V CDR1 and CDR2: LNHDA, SQIVND (reference sequence). This CDR3 is built from 14 residues. The CDR3 DNA follows: TGTGCCAGTAGTCTTTGGACAGGGAACACTGAAGCTTTCTTT. Its protein product is CASSLWTGNTEAFF.

The rearrangement joins TRBV21-1 to TRBJ2-5; the DNA was not compared with TRBD2, the D call given in the table. TRBV21-1 is assigned pseudogene status. The CDR3 contains 12 residues. The CDR3 sequence is CASSNYQETQYF. The DNA of the CDR3 is TGTGCCAGCAGCAATTATCAAGAGACCCAGTACTTC.

This sequence joins TRBV6-1 and TRBJ1-5; weak D call: TRBD1 (6 bases). The CDR3 is made up of 15 amino acids. Trimming took 3 bases from V and 2 from J, leaving 11 bases between them. Germline V gene sequence: CDR1 MNHNS, CDR2 SASEGT. The CDR3 sequence is CASSEQGLGNQPQHF. The CDR3 region has the DNA TGTGCCAGCAGTGAGCAGGGGTTGGGCAATCAGCCCCAGCATTTT.

The genes are TRBV14 and TRBJ2-1, with a possible D match to TRBD2 (5 bases). CDR1 is SGHDN and CDR2 is FVKESK in the germline V gene. CDR3 length: 13 residues. V was clipped by 4 bases and J by 5 bases, with 9 bases between them. CDR3 DNA sequence: TGTGCCAGCAGCCCGCGGACTGACAATGAGCAGTTCTTC. Encoded protein: CASSPRTDNEQFF. Looking up the rest from reference TRBV14 and TRBJ2-1 gives the full variable domain: EAGVTQFPSHSVIEKGQTVTLRCDPISGHDNLYWYRRVMGKEIKFLLHFVKESKQDESGMPNNRFLAERTGGTYSTLKVQPAELEDSGVYFCASSPRTDNEQFFGPGTRLTVL.

The rearrangement joins TRBV4-2 to TRBJ2-7; D may be TRBD1 (6 bases). The CDR3 runs to 14 residues. The ends were cut back, 0 bases at V and 3 bases at J, with 9 bases in the middle. Germline V gives CDR1 LGHNA, CDR2 YNFKEQ. CDR3 DNA: TGTGCCAGCAGCCAAGATCCAGGGGACTACGAGCAGTACTTC. Protein: CASSQDPGDYEQYF.

This chain connects TRBV29-1 to TRBJ2-7; 7 bases match TRBD2. This CDR3 is built from 14 residues. V shed 3 bases and J 2 bases; nucleotides not matched to a gene: 7. Germline V gene data show CDR1 as SQVTM and CDR2 as ANQGSEA. The CDR3 region is CSVEFSSGTYEQYF. The CDR3 DNA reads as TGCAGCGTTGAGTTTTCTAGCGGAACCTACGAGCAGTACTTC.

This rearrangement joins TRBV7-8 to TRBJ2-7; D may be TRBD1 (5 bases). The CDR3 extends over 16 amino acids. Trimming removed 0 bases at V and 3 bases at J, with 15 bases between. From germline, CDR1 is SGHVS and CDR2 FQNEAQ. The DNA of the CDR3 is TGTGCCAGCAGCTTAGCTAGGACAATTACTTACTACGAGCAGTACTTC. Translated: CASSLARTITYYEQYF.

The chain carries TRBV21-1 and TRBJ1-1. TRBV21-1 is labeled a pseudogene. CDR3 length: 15 residues. In DNA form, the CDR3 reads TGTGCCAGCAGCCCTCCGGGGGGGGCCGCCCTAAGGGGTTTCTTT. Translating it yields CASSPPGGAALRGFF.

The chain carries TRBV30 and TRBJ1-2; 7 bases agree with TRBD1. The germline gives CDR1 GTSNPN, CDR2 SVGIG (reference sequence). V shed 3 bases and J 8 bases; nucleotides not matched to a gene: 6. The CDR3 runs to 12 residues. This CDR3 is CAWSRDSYGYTF. The DNA for the CDR3 is TGTGCCTGGAGCCGGGACAGTTACGGCTACACCTTC. Complete variable domain (other parts from reference TRBV30 and TRBJ1-2): SQTIHQWPATLVQPVGSPLSLECTVEGTSNPNLYWYRQAAGRGLQLLFYSVGIGQISSEVPQNLSASRPQDRQFILSSKKLLLSDSGFYLCAWSRDSYGYTFGSGTRLTVV.

The V and J genes are TRBV7-9 and TRBJ1-2, with a tentative D call TRBD1 (6 bases). The V gene's germline CDR1 is SEHNR and CDR2 FQNEAQ (reference sequence). The CDR3 consists of 13 residues. V was pared by 5 bases and J by 6 bases, with 13 bases between. The CDR3 bases are TGTGCCAGCAGCCCGACAGGCACAAATGGCTACACCTTC. As protein: CASSPTGTNGYTF. The full variable domain, with the rest looked up from reference TRBV7-9 and TRBJ1-2, is DTGVSQNPRHKITKRGQNVTFRCDPISEHNRLYWYRQTLGQGPEFLTYFQNEAQLEKSRLLSDRFSAERPKGSFSTLEIQRTEQGDSAMYLCASSPTGTNGYTFGSGTRLTVV.

The chain carries TRBV27 and TRBJ1-1; D gene uncertain. This CDR3 region has 12 residues. Germline V gives CDR1 MNHEY, CDR2 SMNVEV (reference sequence). The germline V and J ends were trimmed by 6 bases and 5 bases, with 10 bases remaining between them. The CDR3 sequence: CASRRVGTEAFF. CDR3 coding DNA: TGTGCCAGCAGGCGGGTTGGGACTGAAGCTTTCTTT.

This chain uses TRBV20-1 with TRBJ1-2; D is unresolved. Per the germline V gene, CDR1 is DFQATT and CDR2 is SNEGSKA (reference sequence). This CDR3 region has 11 residues. V shed 7 bases and J shed 2 bases, with 8 bases lying between them. For the CDR3, the DNA is TGCAGTGAGACAATGAACTATGGCTACACCTTC. Residues: CSETMNYGYTF.

The chain links TRBV6-4 to TRBJ2-1; TRBD2 matches 14 bases. Germline V lookup: CDR1 MRHNA, CDR2 SNTAGT. The CDR3 is 15 amino acids. After removal of 6 bases from V and 8 bases from J, the junction contained 6 bases not matched to a gene. CDR3: CASSFGTSGSDEQFF. The CDR3 DNA follows: TGTGCCAGCAGCTTTGGGACTAGCGGGAGTGATGAGCAGTTCTTC.

The gene calls are TRBV5-1 and TRBJ1-3, with a weak D call TRBD1 (6 bases). Germline CDR1 is SGHRS and CDR2 is YFSETQ. Trimming stripped 4 bases from V and 0 bases from J, with 11 bases between. This CDR3 is built from 15 residues. CDR3: CASSGGTTSGNTIYF. The CDR3 DNA is TGCGCCAGCAGCGGGGGGACAACCTCTGGAAACACCATATATTTT.

V and J are TRBV28 and TRBJ2-7; D ambiguous. Germline CDR1 reads MDHEN; CDR2 reads SYDVKM. The CDR3 sequence is 15 residues long. The V end was cut by 7 bases, the J end by 5 bases, with 21 bases between. The CDR3 coding sequence is TGTGCCAGCACCCACCTTACGGCTCGGTGGGACGAGCAGTACTTC. The encoded protein is CASTHLTARWDEQYF.